This is a list of T cell receptor beta chains from one sample in a study of T cells in tumors after PD-1 blockade. Method: immunoSEQ multiplex PCR; TCRdb's copy keeps in-frame clones and lacks some. This sample has approximately 1,600 clones, with less than 75% found just once. Sequencing was performed on tumor tissue, taken before anti-PD-1 treatment. These receptors came from a human donor with cutaneous squamous cell carcinoma. The CDR3 runs from the conserved cysteine through the conserved F or W. The D gene is left open where the match is weak. Not all rows give a size; the values are once, few, many and, for expanded clones, a class.

size,V,length,D,J,DNA,CDR3
few,TRBV27,13,NA,TRBJ2-1,TGTGCCAGCAGTTTGGGGGGTCAGTATGAGCAGTTCTTC,CASSLGGQYEQFF
few,TRBV3-1/TRBV3-2,16,TRBD1,TRBJ2-3,TGTGCCAGCAGCTTACTGACAGGGAGTCTCACAGATACGCAGTATTTT,CASSLLTGSLTDTQYF
NA,TRBV7-9,13,NA,TRBJ2-3,TGTGCCAGCAGCCTCCGGCAAACAGATACGCAGTATTTT,CASSLRQTDTQYF
NA,TRBV5-6,17,TRBD2,TRBJ2-5,TGTGCCAGCAGCTTCCCCCTCAGCGGGGGTCCCCAAGAGACCCAGTACTTC,CASSFPLSGGPQETQYF
NA,TRBV5-1,14,NA,TRBJ1-1,TGCGCCAGCAGCTTGTTGGGGATGAACACTGAAGCTTTCTTT,CASSLLGMNTEAFF
large,TRBV11-3,16,NA,TRBJ2-5,TGTGCCAGCAGTACGTCAACAGGGAGGGGGCAAGAGACCCAGTACTTC,CASSTSTGRGQETQYF
large,TRBV9,13,NA,TRBJ1-5,TGTGCCAGCAGCGTAAGGCCGAATCAGCCCCAGCATTTT,CASSVRPNQPQHF
NA,TRBV9,17,TRBD2,TRBJ2-3,TGTGCCAGCTCCCTGAGCCCTAGCGGGGGGGCAGGGGATACGCAGTATTTT,CASSLSPSGGAGDTQYF
NA,TRBV18,12,NA,TRBJ2-3,TGTGCCAGCTCACCAGTCACAGATACGCAGTATTTT,CASSPVTDTQYF
NA,TRBV29-1,13,NA,TRBJ2-7,TGCAGCACCAAAGAAGGTGTGGTGACCGAGCAGTACTTC,CSTKEGVVTEQYF
few,TRBV11-3,13,NA,TRBJ1-1,TGTGCCAGCAGCTCGACACCCTACACTGAAGCTTTCTTT,CASSSTPYTEAFF